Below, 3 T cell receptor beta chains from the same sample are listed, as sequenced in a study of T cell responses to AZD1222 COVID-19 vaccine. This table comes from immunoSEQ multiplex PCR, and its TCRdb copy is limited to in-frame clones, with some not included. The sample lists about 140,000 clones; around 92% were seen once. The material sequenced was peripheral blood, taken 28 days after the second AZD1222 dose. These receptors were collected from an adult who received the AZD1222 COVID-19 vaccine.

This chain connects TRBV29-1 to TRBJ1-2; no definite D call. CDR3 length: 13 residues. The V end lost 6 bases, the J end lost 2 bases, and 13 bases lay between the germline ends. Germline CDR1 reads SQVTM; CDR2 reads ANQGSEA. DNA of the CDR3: TGCAGCGTCCTTGTTGGCGGAAACTATGGCTACACCTTC. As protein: CSVLVGGNYGYTF.

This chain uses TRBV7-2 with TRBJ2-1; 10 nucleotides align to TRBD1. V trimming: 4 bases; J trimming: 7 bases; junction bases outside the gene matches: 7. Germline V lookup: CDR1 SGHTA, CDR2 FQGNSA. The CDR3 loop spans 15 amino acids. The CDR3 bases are TGTGCCAGCAGCTGGCGACAGGGGGCTGGGAATGAGCAGTTCTTC. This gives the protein CASSWRQGAGNEQFF.

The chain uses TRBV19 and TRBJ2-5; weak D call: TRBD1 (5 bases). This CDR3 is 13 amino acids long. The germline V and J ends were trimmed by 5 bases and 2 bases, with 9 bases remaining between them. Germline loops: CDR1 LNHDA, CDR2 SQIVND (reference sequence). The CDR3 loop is CASSDDRQETQYF. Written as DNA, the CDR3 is TGTGCCAGTAGTGATGACAGACAAGAGACCCAGTACTTC.